A single sample is the source of the 31 T cell receptor beta chains below, sequenced in a study of blood T cell repertoires in COVID-19. The data were produced by immunoSEQ multiplex PCR, yet TCRdb's version contains in-frame clones alone and is incomplete. This table has some 50,000 clones, more than 80% appearing once. The sample taken for sequencing was peripheral blood. The receptors were sampled from a man in his fifties or sixties with COVID-19, enrolled during active disease.

This chain joins TRBV6-5 and TRBJ2-7; maybe TRBD2 (5 bases). The CDR3 is made up of 14 amino acids. Germline V lookup: CDR1 MNHEY, CDR2 SVGAGI. The V and J ends lost 5 bases and 0 bases respectively, with 11 bases between them. The CDR3 region is CASSQDLSSYEQYF. The CDR3, as DNA: TGTGCCAGCAGTCAGGACTTAAGCTCCTACGAGCAGTACTTC.

The chain links TRBV6-1 to TRBJ2-1, with a tentative D call TRBD2 (7 bases). The CDR3 extends over 16 amino acids. With 2 bases removed from V and 9 bases from J, the gap between germline ends came to 20 bases. Germline V gives CDR1 MNHNS, CDR2 SASEGT. CDR3 sequence (DNA): TGTGCCAGCAGTGAACGGCGGGGGCCCCCTTCTGCTGAGCAGTTCTTC. Translating gives CASSERRGPPSAEQFF.

This clone was observed a single time. This chain links TRBV10-3 with TRBJ1-3; weak D call: TRBD1 (5 bases). Germline loops: CDR1 ENHRY, CDR2 SYGVKD. The CDR3 contains 16 residues. Deletions cut 0 bases from V and 5 bases from J, with 14 bases between. CDR3 residues: CAISESGGTGRNTIYF. The CDR3 region has the DNA TGTGCCATCAGTGAGTCGGGCGGGACTGGGCGAAACACCATATATTTT.

This clone was detected only once. The J gene is TRBJ1-6, the V gene TRBV7-2; possible D gene TRBD1, 5 bases. Germline assignment: CDR1 SGHTA and CDR2 FQGNSA. Trimming stripped 5 bases from V and 9 bases from J, with 20 bases between. This CDR3 is built from 16 residues. The CDR3: CASSKQTERGGSPLHF. For the CDR3, the DNA is TGTGCCAGCAGCAAACAGACGGAAAGGGGCGGTTCACCCCTCCACTTT.

This sequence joins TRBV5-1 and TRBJ2-7; 10 bases are a match to TRBD2. The CDR3 length is 16 residues. Germline values: CDR1 SGHRS, CDR2 YFSETQ. Trimming at V came to 4 bases and at J to 4 bases, leaving 11 bases not matched to a gene. CDR3 nucleotides: TGCGCCAGCAGCCGGGTCCCGGCTAGCGGGGGTTACGAGCAGTACTTC. Translating gives CASSRVPASGGYEQYF.

The rearrangement joins TRBV19 to TRBJ1-6; no firm D call. Germline V CDR1 and CDR2: LNHDA, SQIVND (reference sequence). V was trimmed by 9 bases and J by 0 bases, leaving 9 bases between them. This CDR3 region has 14 residues. The CDR3 sequence is CASRGSSYNSPLHF. In DNA form, the CDR3 reads TGTGCCAGCAGAGGGAGCTCCTATAATTCACCCCTCCACTTT.

This clone was seen once. The chain joins TRBV12-3 or TRBV12-4 to TRBJ1-1; the match to TRBD1 covers 10 bases. V was pared by 6 bases and J by 4 bases, with 2 bases of the junction left unmatched. The CDR3 runs to 13 residues. The CDR3 region is CASRRTGGTEAFF. CDR3 DNA sequence: TGTGCCAGCAGGAGGACAGGGGGCACTGAAGCTTTCTTT.

This clone appeared a single time. The chain recombines TRBV30 with TRBJ1-6, with 9 positions matching TRBD1. This CDR3 contains 18 residues. The V gene end was trimmed by 8 bases and the J gene end by 0 bases; junction bases not matched to a gene: 14. CDR1 is GTSNPN and CDR2 is SVGIG in the germline V gene (reference sequence). CDR3 residues: CAQGQGLRGSSYNSPLHF. CDR3 coding DNA: TGTGCCCAGGGACAGGGACTGAGAGGCAGCTCCTATAATTCACCCCTCCACTTT.

J is TRBJ1-4 and V is TRBV7-3; 7 bases are shared with TRBD1. The CDR3 contains 15 residues. Germline V CDR1 and CDR2: SGHTA, FQGTGA. Trimming at V came to 2 bases and at J to 7 bases, leaving 7 bases not matched to a gene. The CDR3 DNA follows: TGTGCCAGCAGCTTAGCCGGGACAGCAGGTGAAAAACTGTTTTTT. This sequence encodes CASSLAGTAGEKLFF.

This rearrangement joins TRBV30 to TRBJ1-4; the D gene is possibly TRBD1 (5 bases). The CDR3 covers 13 residues. Trimming pared 3 bases from V and 7 bases from J, leaving 12 bases between. Looked up from germline, CDR1 is GTSNPN and CDR2 is SVGIG (reference sequence). The CDR3 bases are TGTGCCTGGAGAAAGGGGCTTGGTGAAAAACTGTTTTTT. It yields the protein CAWRKGLGEKLFF.

The chain combines TRBV6-1 with TRBJ2-7; a possible D gene is TRBD2 (5 bases). The CDR3 loop spans 15 amino acids. V dropped 3 bases and J dropped 3 bases, with 15 bases sitting between them. In germline, CDR1 is MNHNS, CDR2 SASEGT. The CDR3 region is CASSEVWKGVYEQYF. The CDR3 DNA follows: TGTGCCAGCAGTGAGGTGTGGAAGGGAGTCTACGAGCAGTACTTC.

This clone has only one observation. J is TRBJ2-7 and V is TRBV6-6; 9 bases fit TRBD1. Trimming took 4 bases from V and 2 from J; bases not matched to a gene: 3. Germline assignment: CDR1 MNHNY and CDR2 SVGAGI (reference sequence). The CDR3 is made up of 14 amino acids. CDR3 DNA: TGTGCCAGCAGTTCAGGGGACAGGGCCTACGAGCAGTACTTC. Its translation is CASSSGDRAYEQYF.

The chain carries TRBV5-1 and TRBJ2-3, with D possibly matching TRBD2 (6 bases). The CDR3 extends over 16 amino acids. Per the germline V gene, CDR1 is SGHRS and CDR2 is YFSETQ. V was clipped by 6 bases and J by 0 bases, with 17 bases between them. The CDR3 sequence: CASKKISGISTDTQYF. In DNA form, the CDR3 reads TGCGCCAGCAAAAAAATTAGCGGAATTAGCACAGATACGCAGTATTTT. Full variable domain (rest looked up from reference TRBV5-1 and TRBJ2-3): KAGVTQTPRYLIKTRGQQVTLSCSPISGHRSVSWYQQTPGQGLQFLFEYFSETQRNKGNFPGRFSGRQFSNSRSEMNVSTLELGDSALYLCASKKISGISTDTQYFGPGTRLTVL.

This chain joins TRBV27 and TRBJ1-6; TRBD1 matches at 9 bases. Trimming cost V 2 bases and J 0 bases; bases outside gene matches: 11. Germline V CDR1 and CDR2: MNHEY, SMNVEV (reference sequence). The CDR3 is 20 residues long. DNA of the CDR3: TGTGCCAGCAGTTTACGCGGACAGGGGCGCGGAAGCTCCTATAATTCACCCCTCCACTTT. Its translation is CASSLRGQGRGSSYNSPLHF.

In regard to this clone: At one end the junction does not follow the germline gene, possibly because of a read error. The chain combines TRBV14 with TRBJ2-7; possible D gene TRBD2, 6 bases. This CDR3 spans 12 amino acids. Germline values: CDR1 SGHDN, CDR2 FVKESK. The CDR3 nucleotides are TGTGCCAGCAGCCAAGATTTAAGCGGGCCAAACTTC. Translation: CASSQDLSGPNF.

This clone was seen once. The chain combines TRBV24-1 with TRBJ1-5; a weak D match, TRBD1 (5 bases). The V gene's germline CDR1 is KGHDR and CDR2 SFDVKD. The CDR3 spans 15 residues. Trimming took off 5 bases at V and 2 bases at J, with 12 bases between the two ends. The CDR3 DNA follows: TGTGCCACCAGTGGTTCAGGGCCGGGCAATCAGCCCCAGCATTTT. This codes for CATSGSGPGNQPQHF.

The chain employs TRBV7-8 and TRBJ2-7; maybe TRBD2 (5 bases). CDR1 SGHVS and CDR2 FQNEAQ come from the germline V gene. With 5 bases removed from V and 2 bases from J, the gap between germline ends came to 10 bases. The CDR3 has 13 amino acids. In DNA form, the CDR3 reads TGTGCCAGCAGCCGAAGCGGTCCCTACGAGCAGTACTTC. Its translation: CASSRSGPYEQYF.

This clone was seen only a few times. CDR3 sequence: CASSSLPGSGRGDTGELFF. CDR3 nucleotides: TGTGCCAGCAGCTCCCTCCCAGGTAGCGGGAGGGGGGACACCGGGGAGCTGTTTTTT. The chain carries TRBV7-3 and TRBJ2-2, with TRBD2 identical over 11 bases. The CDR3 has 19 amino acids. The trim removed 4 bases at V and 3 bases at J, leaving 13 bases unmatched. Germline CDR1 and CDR2: SGHTA and FQGTGA.

The V and J genes are TRBV7-8 and TRBJ2-7, with D possibly being TRBD2 (5 bases). The germline V and J ends were trimmed by 0 bases and 8 bases, with 11 bases remaining between them. The V gene's germline CDR1 is SGHVS and CDR2 FQNEAQ. The CDR3 has 13 residues. The CDR3 DNA is TGTGCCAGCAGCTTAGCGGCCCTAGCCCAGCAGTACTTC. Its protein product is CASSLAALAQQYF.

V usage is TRBV6-4 and J usage is TRBJ2-3, with a tentative D call TRBD2 (7 bases). The CDR3 totals 17 residues. Germline loops: CDR1 MRHNA, CDR2 SNTAGT. The V end lost 0 bases, the J end lost 0 bases, and 13 bases lay between the germline ends. For the CDR3, the DNA is TGTGCCAGCAGTGACTCTGGGCGGGGGCAGAGCACAGATACGCAGTATTTT. The encoded protein is CASSDSGRGQSTDTQYF.

The chain links TRBV4-1 to TRBJ2-1, with 8 positions matching TRBD1. Trimming cost V 3 bases and J 3 bases; bases outside gene matches: 7. This CDR3 contains 16 residues. Germline-derived CDR1 and CDR2 are MGHRA and YSYEKL. CDR3 sequence (DNA): TGCGCCAGCAGCCAGCTCCCGGGACAGGACTACAATGAGCAGTTCTTC. Its protein is CASSQLPGQDYNEQFF.

The chain is built from TRBV9 and TRBJ1-1, with D tentatively TRBD1 (5 bases). Germline V lookup: CDR1 SGDLS, CDR2 YYNGEE. The CDR3 covers 16 residues. V lost 0 bases and J 2 bases, leaving 14 bases between the germline ends. Written as DNA, the CDR3 is TGTGCCAGCAGCGTAGCAGGACAAACTCTTAACACTGAAGCTTTCTTT. This sequence encodes CASSVAGQTLNTEAFF.

This rearrangement joins TRBV5-5 to TRBJ1-4; weak D call: TRBD1 (5 bases). Germline CDR1 is SGHKS and CDR2 is YYEKEE (reference sequence). V was cut by 4 bases and J by 3 bases, with 13 bases left in between. This CDR3 spans 15 amino acids. CDR3 in DNA: TGTGCCAGCAGCCAGCTGACAGCCCCTAATGAAAAACTGTTTTTT. This gives the protein CASSQLTAPNEKLFF.

V is TRBV14 and J is TRBJ1-6; D not certain. Germline V gene lookup returns CDR1 SGHDN and CDR2 FVKESK. V lost 4 bases and J lost 4, with 8 bases in between. The CDR3 runs to 14 residues. The CDR3 protein is CASSRAGYNSPLHF. In DNA form, the CDR3 reads TGTGCCAGCAGCCGGGCTGGGTATAATTCACCCCTCCACTTT.

J is TRBJ2-2 and V is TRBV12-3 or TRBV12-4, with D unclear. The V end lost 8 bases, the J end lost 5 bases, and 12 bases lay between the germline ends. The CDR3 loop spans 13 amino acids. DNA for the CDR3: TGTGCCAGCGGTACTCTACCAACCGGGGAGCTGTTTTTT. Its translation: CASGTLPTGELFF.

The chain uses TRBV7-2 and TRBJ2-2; possibly TRBD2 for D (6 bases). V lost 3 bases and J 4 bases, leaving 12 bases between the germline ends. Germline CDR1 reads SGHTA; CDR2 reads FQGNSA. The CDR3 contains 15 residues. The CDR3 protein is CASSFQRASTGELFF. DNA of the CDR3: TGTGCCAGCAGCTTCCAGCGGGCCTCCACCGGGGAGCTGTTTTTT.

This clone was counted only a few times. The chain carries TRBV11-2 and TRBJ1-6, with D uncertain. The CDR3 extends over 15 amino acids. The V gene lost 3 bases and the J gene lost 9 bases, with 15 bases spanning the gap. Looked up from germline, CDR1 is SGHAT and CDR2 is FQNNGV. The CDR3 sequence is CASSLQASGSSPLHF. The CDR3 bases are TGTGCCAGCAGCTTGCAGGCTTCGGGGAGTTCACCCCTCCACTTT.

The rearrangement joins TRBV24-1 to TRBJ2-2; 7 bases agree with TRBD2. The CDR3 contains 17 residues. V was clipped by 6 bases and J by 4 bases; unmatched bases: 13. The V gene's germline CDR1 is KGHDR and CDR2 SFDVKD. The CDR3 reads CATSQTQRGGSTGELFF. The CDR3 DNA follows: TGTGCCACCAGTCAGACCCAGCGGGGAGGCTCCACCGGGGAGCTGTTTTTT.

This clone turned up a few times. This chain links TRBV7-2 with TRBJ2-3, with 11 bases identical to TRBD2. Germline lookup yields CDR1 SGHTA and CDR2 FQGNSA. The CDR3 covers 15 residues. Trimming cost V 1 base and J 10 bases; bases outside gene matches: 7. CDR3 coding DNA: TGTGCCAGCAGCTTAGTTTTTAGCGGGAGGGGGCCGCAGTATTTT. As protein: CASSLVFSGRGPQYF.

The chain has TRBV19 and TRBJ1-4, with D perhaps matching TRBD1 (6 bases). The CDR3 runs to 13 residues. The germline V and J ends were trimmed by 10 bases and 5 bases, with 14 bases remaining between them. Germline lookup yields CDR1 LNHDA and CDR2 SQIVND (reference sequence). The CDR3 region is CATTGTSNEKLFF. CDR3 DNA sequence: TGTGCCACTACCGGGACATCAAATGAAAAACTGTTTTTT. The full variable domain, rest sourced from reference TRBV19 and TRBJ1-4, is DGGITQSPKYLFRKEGQNVTLSCEQNLNHDAMYWYRQDPGQGLRLIYYSQIVNDFQKGDIAEGYSVSREKKESFPLTVTSAQKNPTAFYLCATTGTSNEKLFFGSGTQLSVL.

V gene TRBV18 combines with J gene TRBJ2-7; D remains ambiguous. Germline CDR1 reads KGHSH; CDR2 reads LQKENI. The CDR3 is 15 residues long. Deletions cut 3 bases from V and 4 bases from J, with 16 bases between. CDR3 DNA sequence: TGTGCCAGCTCACCTGCATCCCTCCCCGGGTACGAGCAGTACTTC. This gives the protein CASSPASLPGYEQYF.